The 23 T cell receptor beta chains in this list originate from one sample, sequenced in a study of STAT3 mutations in large granular lymphocyte leukemia. Notes on the study in general: In T-cell large granular lymphocyte leukemia, about half of patients showed multiple immunodominant subclonotypes.

TCRdb keeps only in-frame clones here, not all; method: immunoSEQ multiplex PCR. Of 15,000 or so clones listed, over 70% are singletons. Their antigens are not known. The sample was peripheral blood mononuclear cells. The source is a man in his 60s with T-cell large granular lymphocyte leukemia. Some clones in this sample may be carry-over from other donors' samples.

Only one count was recorded for this clone. The rearrangement links TRBV5-5 to TRBJ2-5, with D tentatively TRBD1 (6 bases). The CDR3 consists of 15 residues. Trimming cost V 7 bases and J 1 base, with 17 bases left between them. Germline CDR1 is SGHKS and CDR2 is YYEKEE (reference sequence). The CDR3 region has the DNA TGTGCCAGCTTCCAGGGTGGCAGGGGCCAAGAGACCCAGTACTTC. Translating gives CASFQGGRGQETQYF.

V gene TRBV30 combines with J gene TRBJ2-1; D may be TRBD2 (6 bases). Trimming pared 2 bases from V and 0 bases from J, leaving 14 bases between. The CDR3 covers 16 residues. The germline V gene has CDR1 GTSNPN and CDR2 SVGIG (reference sequence). CDR3 DNA: TGTGCCTGGAGTTTGCAGACTAGGAGCTCCTACAATGAGCAGTTCTTC. Translation gives CAWSLQTRSSYNEQFF.

The CDR3: CASSIDGLSGWNVLTF. The CDR3 DNA is TGTGCCAGTAGTATAGATGGACTTTCGGGTTGGAACGTCCTGACTTTC. V is TRBV19 and J is TRBJ2-6; D might be TRBD2 (5 bases). CDR3 size: 16 residues. V was trimmed by 0 bases and J by 10 bases, leaving 16 bases between them. Germline loops: CDR1 LNHDA, CDR2 SQIVND (reference sequence).

This chain joins TRBV6-5 and TRBJ2-2; 7 bases line up with TRBD2. The CDR3 spans 16 residues. Germline V gene data show CDR1 as MNHEY and CDR2 as SVGAGI. Trimming at V came to 3 bases and at J to 6 bases, leaving 10 bases not matched to a gene. In nucleotides, the CDR3 is TGTGCCAGCAGTTATCAGCGGGGATTCGGGGCCGGGGAGCTGTTTTTT. Translation gives CASSYQRGFGAGELFF.

This clone showed up just once. This chain connects TRBV29-1 to TRBJ2-7; D gene uncertain. V was trimmed by 6 bases and J by 0 bases, leaving 15 bases between them. The germline gives CDR1 SQVTM, CDR2 ANQGSEA. The CDR3 consists of 14 residues. CDR3: CSVGREHLSYEQYF. The CDR3 bases are TGCAGCGTAGGAAGGGAACACCTCTCCTACGAGCAGTACTTC.

J is TRBJ2-7 and V is TRBV11-2; no clear D. The V gene lost 5 bases and the J gene lost 3 bases, with 14 bases spanning the gap. Germline assignment: CDR1 SGHAT and CDR2 FQNNGV. The CDR3 length is 14 residues. This chain's CDR3 is CASSPSGPFYEQYF. The CDR3 DNA is TGTGCCAGCAGCCCTTCGGGCCCATTCTACGAGCAGTACTTC.

This chain connects TRBV11-3 to TRBJ2-3; 11 bases fit TRBD2. The CDR3 consists of 14 residues. V trimming: 3 bases; J trimming: 5 bases; junction bases outside the gene matches: 1. Germline loops: CDR1 SGHNT, CDR2 YENEEA. DNA for the CDR3: TGTGCCAGCAGCTTTGGGACTAGCGGAGATACGCAGTATTTT. Translating it yields CASSFGTSGDTQYF.

V usage is TRBV5-4 and J usage is TRBJ2-2; a weak D match, TRBD2 (7 bases). Trimming pared 4 bases from V and 4 bases from J, leaving 17 bases between. This CDR3 contains 16 residues. The germline V gene has CDR1 SGHNT and CDR2 YYREEE (reference sequence). The CDR3 DNA is TGTGCCAGCAGCCCGGGAGGCAGGGGTCCCACCGGGGAGCTGTTTTTT. This translates into CASSPGGRGPTGELFF.

The chain joins TRBV6-1 to TRBJ2-7; TRBD2 aligns across 11 bases. Germline-derived CDR1 and CDR2 are MNHNS and SASEGT. After removal of 7 bases from V and 4 bases from J, the junction contained 6 bases not matched to a gene. The CDR3 covers 14 residues. The CDR3 nucleotides are TGTGCCAGCATCCCGACTAGCGGGATTTACGAGCAGTACTTC. Amino acid sequence: CASIPTSGIYEQYF.

This clone was detected only a few times. V and J are TRBV30 and TRBJ2-2, with D perhaps assigned TRBD1 or TRBD2 (5 bases each). CDR1 is GTSNPN and CDR2 is SVGIG in the germline V gene (reference sequence). The CDR3 is made up of 13 amino acids. Deletions cut 3 bases from V and 6 bases from J, with 11 bases between. CDR3 nucleotide sequence: TGTGCCTGGAGGGCGAGGGGACCCGGGGAGCTGTTTTTT. Translating it yields CAWRARGPGELFF.

This rearrangement joins TRBV29-1 to TRBJ1-3; D is unresolved. The CDR3 has 12 amino acids. Germline loops: CDR1 SQVTM, CDR2 ANQGSEA. The V end was cut by 4 bases, the J end by 4 bases, with 8 bases between. The CDR3 coding sequence is TGCAGCGTTGGGACCTACGGAAACACCATATATTTT. This gives the protein CSVGTYGNTIYF.

The V and J genes are TRBV7-2 and TRBJ2-2; D is possibly TRBD2 (6 bases). Trimming removed 3 bases from V and 7 bases from J, with 9 bases in between. Per the germline V gene, CDR1 is SGHTA and CDR2 is FQGNSA. The CDR3 extends over 13 amino acids. The CDR3 coding sequence is TGTGCCAGCAGCTTTCAGGAGGGCGGGGAGCTGTTTTTT. Translated, it gives CASSFQEGGELFF.

The J gene is TRBJ2-3, the V gene TRBV6-1; D is perhaps TRBD1 (6 bases). The germline V and J ends were trimmed by 0 bases and 3 bases, with 10 bases remaining between them. Germline CDR1 MNHNS, CDR2 SASEGT. The CDR3 totals 15 residues. CDR3 protein: CASSEAQGYTDTQYF. In DNA, the CDR3 is TGTGCCAGCAGTGAAGCACAGGGTTATACAGATACGCAGTATTTT.

CDR3 loop: CASSSSPWGYGYTF. CDR3 bases: TGTGCCAGCAGCTCCTCCCCGTGGGGCTATGGCTACACCTTC. This chain joins TRBV7-3 and TRBJ1-2; no clear D. The CDR3 totals 14 residues. Trimming stripped 4 bases from V and 4 bases from J, with 13 bases between. CDR1 and CDR2 from the germline V gene are SGHTA and FQGTGA.

The rearrangement joins TRBV7-2 to TRBJ2-1, with TRBD2 identical over 8 bases. V lost 5 bases and J lost 0; bases outside the gene matches: 9. The germline V gene encodes CDR1 SGHTA and CDR2 FQGNSA. The CDR3 contains 17 residues. The chain's CDR3 is CASSADLSGGSYNEQFF. In DNA, the CDR3 is TGTGCCAGCAGCGCGGACCTCAGCGGGGGCTCCTACAATGAGCAGTTCTTC.

This clone has only one observation. The chain uses TRBV18 and TRBJ2-1; D is undetermined. The CDR3 has 15 residues. Germline loops: CDR1 KGHSH, CDR2 LQKENI. Trimming took off 1 base at V and 4 bases at J, with 11 bases between the two ends. This CDR3 is CASSPLHSSYNEQFF. Written as DNA, the CDR3 is TGTGCCAGCTCACCACTTCATTCCAGTTACAATGAGCAGTTCTTC.

The chain combines TRBV5-1 with TRBJ2-3; D not certain. This CDR3 has 15 residues. V was clipped by 4 bases and J by 0 bases, with 12 bases between them. The germline V gene encodes CDR1 SGHRS and CDR2 YFSETQ. The CDR3 protein is CASSPGRQSTDTQYF. Written as DNA, the CDR3 is TGCGCCAGCAGCCCAGGACGGCAGAGCACAGATACGCAGTATTTT.

This chain links TRBV6-1 with TRBJ2-2, with D possibly TRBD2 on 5 matching bases. CDR1 is MNHNS and CDR2 is SASEGT in the germline V gene. V dropped 4 bases and J dropped 1 base, with 10 bases sitting between them. There are 15 residues in the CDR3. The CDR3, as DNA: TGTGCCAGCAGTGCATCCCGGGGGAACACCGGGGAGCTGTTTTTT. This sequence encodes CASSASRGNTGELFF.

This sequence joins TRBV10-3 and TRBJ1-1, with 12 bases identical to TRBD1. In germline, CDR1 is ENHRY, CDR2 SYGVKD. The junction had 4 bases not matched to a gene; V was cut back by 7 bases and J by 4 bases. CDR3 length: 14 amino acids. The CDR3: CAITGTGGVTEAFF. The CDR3 region has the DNA TGTGCCATCACCGGGACAGGGGGCGTCACTGAAGCTTTCTTT.

This clone was seen only once. This chain joins TRBV25-1 and TRBJ1-4; 9 bases align to TRBD1. This CDR3 spans 15 amino acids. Germline V CDR1 and CDR2: MGHDK, SYGVNS. Unmatched junction bases numbered 5, after V lost 5 bases and J lost 4 bases. CDR3 protein: CASSSQGALNEKLFF. Written as DNA, the CDR3 is TGTGCCAGCAGTTCACAGGGGGCGCTTAATGAAAAACTGTTTTTT.

This chain uses TRBV27 with TRBJ2-3; 9 nucleotides line up with TRBD2. The V segment lost 5 bases and the J segment 0 bases; nucleotides outside the gene matches: 6. Looked up from germline, CDR1 is MNHEY and CDR2 is SMNVEV (reference sequence). This CDR3 comprises 16 residues. The CDR3 sequence is CASSILAGISTDTQYF. CDR3 nucleotide sequence: TGTGCCAGCAGTATTCTAGCGGGAATAAGCACAGATACGCAGTATTTT.

The rearrangement links TRBV28 to TRBJ2-7, with TRBD1 as a possible D gene (6 bases). The germline CDR1 and CDR2 sequences are MDHEN and SYDVKM. Trimming left V 6 bases short and J 5 bases short, with 14 bases between. The CDR3 is 13 amino acids. CDR3 sequence: CASSAIHRDEQYF. The CDR3 coding sequence is TGTGCCAGCAGCGCGATCCACAGGGACGAGCAGTACTTC.

V gene TRBV5-1 combines with J gene TRBJ1-5, with D possibly matching TRBD1 (6 bases). The V end was cut by 2 bases, the J end by 4 bases, with 7 bases between. The CDR3 sequence is 13 residues long. Germline V CDR1 and CDR2: SGHRS, YFSETQ. The CDR3 DNA sequence: TGCGCCAGCAGCTTTCAGGGGAATCAGCCCCAGCATTTT. It translates to CASSFQGNQPQHF.